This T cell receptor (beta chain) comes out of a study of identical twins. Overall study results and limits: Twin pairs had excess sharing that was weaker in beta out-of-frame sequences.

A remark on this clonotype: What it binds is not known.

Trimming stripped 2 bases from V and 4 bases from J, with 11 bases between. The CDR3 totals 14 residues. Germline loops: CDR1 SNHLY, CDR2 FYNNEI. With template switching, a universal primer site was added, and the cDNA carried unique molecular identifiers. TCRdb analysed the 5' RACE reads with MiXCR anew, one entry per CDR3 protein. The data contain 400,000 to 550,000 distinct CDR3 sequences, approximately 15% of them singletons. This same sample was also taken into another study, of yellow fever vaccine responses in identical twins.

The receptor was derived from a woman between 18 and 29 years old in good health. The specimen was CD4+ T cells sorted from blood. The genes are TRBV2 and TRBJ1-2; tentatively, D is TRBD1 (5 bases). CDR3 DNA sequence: TGTGCCAGCAGTGAAAAAATGGGGCTCTATGGCTACACCTTC. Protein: CASSEKMGLYGYTF.